The next 14 T cell receptor beta chains were all read from a single sample in a study of regulatory T cells in long-lasting Graves disease. As to time point: newly diagnosed GD, antithyroid drugs for less than 3 months. The TCR library was prepared using RNA isolated from PBMCs. According to the study, TCR beta libraries were built with iRepertoire HTBI primers and CDR3-region Arm-PCR. TCRdb independently ran MiXCR on the multiplex PCR reads; one entry per CDR3 protein. This table holds some 250,000 distinct CDR3 sequences, about 16% found once. The starting material was peripheral blood mononuclear cells (PBMCs), obtained at new diagnosis, from a patient treated with antithyroid drugs. These receptors came from a female donor with Graves disease.

The V and J genes are TRBV12-3 or TRBV12-4 and TRBJ2-1, with TRBD1 matching over 7 bases. CDR3 size: 16 residues. Trimming cost V 5 bases and J 2 bases; bases outside gene matches: 9. The CDR3, as DNA: TGTGCCAGCAGTACCGATCAGACAGGGACCTACAATGAGCAGTTCTTC. Its protein is CASSTDQTGTYNEQFF.

V is TRBV20-1 and J is TRBJ1-2, with D unclear. The CDR3 is made up of 12 amino acids. Germline CDR1 reads DFQATT; CDR2 reads SNEGSKA (reference sequence). Trimming left V 1 base short and J 4 bases short, with 7 bases between. The CDR3 is CSARVGVYGYTF. For the CDR3, the DNA is TGCAGTGCTAGAGTGGGAGTCTATGGCTACACCTTC.

This clonotype has a count of ten or more. This chain links TRBV5-1 with TRBJ2-3; 14 positions agree with TRBD2. The ends lost 4 bases at V and 6 bases at J; junction bases unmatched: 4. The CDR3 extends over 15 amino acids. The germline V gene has CDR1 SGHRS and CDR2 YFSETQ. The CDR3 here is CASSLTSGRGDTQYF. The CDR3 DNA reads as TGCGCCAGCAGCCTGACTAGCGGGAGGGGTGATACGCAGTATTTT.

The chain recombines TRBV28 with TRBJ2-7; 9 nucleotides line up with TRBD1. This CDR3 region has 15 residues. V lost 5 bases, J lost 5 bases, and 10 bases stayed unmatched. Per the germline V gene, CDR1 is MDHEN and CDR2 is SYDVKM. DNA of the CDR3: TGTGCCAGCAGTGGAGCCGGACAGGGGAGTCACGAGCAGTACTTC. It encodes CASSGAGQGSHEQYF.

This clonotype was counted many times. The chain links TRBV12-3 or TRBV12-4 to TRBJ2-3, with D unresolved. The CDR3 is 12 residues long. V lost 6 bases, J lost 0 bases, and 4 bases lay in between. The DNA for the CDR3 is TGTGCCAGCAGCGGGAGCACAGATACGCAGTATTTT. It yields the protein CASSGSTDTQYF.

This clonotype was counted only a few times. The V and J genes are TRBV20-1 and TRBJ2-3; no firm D call. This CDR3 is 17 amino acids long. Germline lookup yields CDR1 DFQATT and CDR2 SNEGSKA (reference sequence). Between the trimmed V and J ends, which lost 2 bases and 8 bases, there was a span of 26 bases. The CDR3: CSARPKISNKAVITQYF. The CDR3, as DNA: TGCAGTGCTAGACCGAAAATTAGCAACAAGGCAGTTATTACGCAGTATTTT.

The rearrangement links TRBV7-2 to TRBJ2-7; TRBD2 agrees at 9 bases. V lost 4 bases to trimming and J lost 7 bases; unmatched junction nucleotides: 14. The CDR3 extends over 16 amino acids. Germline V gene lookup returns CDR1 SGHTA and CDR2 FQGNSA. CDR3 sequence: CASSSIAGVSWGEQYF. DNA of the CDR3: TGTGCCAGCAGCTCCATAGCGGGAGTGTCATGGGGGGAGCAGTACTTC.

This clonotype appeared many times. V is TRBV6-2 or TRBV6-3 and J is TRBJ2-3; TRBD2 aligns across 12 bases. V trimming: 10 bases; J trimming: 5 bases; junction bases outside the gene matches: 4. This CDR3 comprises 13 residues. The germline V gene has CDR1 MNHEY and CDR2 SVGEGT. The CDR3: CATRLAGEDTQYF. CDR3 nucleotides: TGTGCCACCCGACTAGCGGGAGAAGATACGCAGTATTTT.

The CDR3 sequence is CSARVLAGVTDTQYF. DNA of the CDR3: TGCAGTGCTAGAGTGCTAGCGGGAGTTACAGATACGCAGTATTTT. This rearrangement joins TRBV20-1 to TRBJ2-3, with 10 bases lining up with TRBD2. The CDR3 spans 15 residues. V trimming: 1 base; J trimming: 3 bases; junction bases outside the gene matches: 4. From germline, CDR1 is DFQATT and CDR2 SNEGSKA (reference sequence).

Comments on this clonotype: A read error likely explains this, since a far larger clone differs by one base. V usage is TRBV14 and J usage is TRBJ1-1; tentative D call: TRBD1 (5 bases). CDR3 length equals 14 residues. The V gene's germline CDR1 is SGHDN and CDR2 FVKESK. V was trimmed by 4 bases and J by 9 bases, leaving 18 bases between them. CDR3 amino acids: CASSPGTDYLQAFF. CDR3 DNA: TGTGCCAGCAGCCCCGGGACGGACTACCTCCAAGCTTTCTTT.

Many counts were recorded for this clonotype. The chain links TRBV20-1 to TRBJ2-7, with TRBD1 as a possible D gene (6 bases). The V end was cut by 6 bases, the J end by 0 bases, with 15 bases between. CDR1 and CDR2 from the germline V gene are DFQATT and SNEGSKA (reference sequence). The CDR3 spans 14 residues. The CDR3 DNA sequence: TGCAGTGCAACCCGGACAGCGAGCTCCTACGAGCAGTACTTC. It yields the protein CSATRTASSYEQYF.

In this sample, this clonotype turned up many times. A read error may account for a junction end that differs from germline. V usage is TRBV6-4 and J usage is TRBJ1-1; D is ambiguous. This CDR3 spans 14 amino acids. Germline CDR1 is MRHNA and CDR2 is SNTAGT. The CDR3 nucleotides are TGTGCCAGCAGAGACTTTGACCGGAACACTGAAGCTTTCTTT. Amino acid sequence: CASRDFDRNTEAFF.

This clonotype was detected many times. One end of the junction fails to match germline, which may point to a read error. The rearrangement links TRBV11-1 to TRBJ1-1; D is possibly TRBD1 (6 bases). Germline V gene data show CDR1 as SGHAT and CDR2 as FQDESV (reference sequence). This CDR3 has 12 residues. The CDR3 sequence: CASSLMLGGGTF. The DNA for the CDR3 is TGTGCCAGCAGCTTGATGTTGGGGGGCGGAACGTTT.

Notes on this clonotype: A much more abundant neighbour one base away suggests this may be a read error. The gene calls are TRBV15 and TRBJ2-5; 14 bases fit TRBD2. Germline CDR1 reads LNHNV; CDR2 reads YYDKDF (reference sequence). The CDR3 spans 18 residues. V lost 10 bases to trimming and J lost 1 base; unmatched junction nucleotides: 14. CDR3 DNA sequence: TGTGCCAGCAGGCCTGTCCCGGGACTAGCGGGGGCCCAAGAGACCCAGTACTTC. Translating it yields CASRPVPGLAGAQETQYF.